This T cell receptor (beta chain) was profiled in a study of identical twins. Points from the study as a whole: Models underestimated how often monozygotic twins shared out-of-frame TCR alpha. Out-of-frame alpha sequences that twins shared showed excess low generation probability. Carriage of fewer insertions was seen in abundant cord blood beta clonotypes, whereas memory repertoires showed none.

In the case of this clonotype: Antigen: not known.

TCRdb processed the 5' RACE reads anew with MiXCR; each CDR3 protein has one entry. Of around 250,000 distinct CDR3 sequences in the sample, approximately 11% were seen once. This CDR3 is built from 15 residues. Trimming removed 3 bases at V and 1 base at J, with 10 bases between. The germline gives CDR1 MGHRA, CDR2 YSYEKL. The sample was also linked to a second study, of yellow fever vaccine responses in identical twins.

The TCR was taken from a woman aged 18-30 years in good health. The sample consisted of memory (CD45RO+) T cells sorted from blood. The chain recombines TRBV4-1 with TRBJ2-4; the D gene is possibly TRBD2 (6 bases). The CDR3 loop reads CASSHVRGAKNIQYF. CDR3 DNA sequence: TGCGCCAGCAGCCACGTTCGGGGGGCCAAAAACATTCAGTACTTC.